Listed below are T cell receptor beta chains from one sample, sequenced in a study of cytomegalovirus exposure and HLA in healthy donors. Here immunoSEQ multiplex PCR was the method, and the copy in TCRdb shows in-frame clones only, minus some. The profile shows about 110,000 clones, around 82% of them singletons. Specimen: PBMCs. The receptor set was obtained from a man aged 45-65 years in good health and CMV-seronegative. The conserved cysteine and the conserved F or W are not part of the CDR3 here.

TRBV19 ASSTRAGDSNTGELF
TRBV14 ASSQNRDNEQF
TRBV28 ASEKAGVNTEAF
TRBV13 ASSLGAGGVPGELF
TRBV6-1 ASSEIRSVRGGNTIY
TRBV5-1 ASSLGGDYNEQF
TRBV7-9 ASSLAATDTSWNIQY
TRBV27 ASSPMTDWTSGQETQY
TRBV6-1 ASNLDREGGYT
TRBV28 ASSLEGGGEKLF
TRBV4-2 ASSQSASGGNTDTQY
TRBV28 ASSSGLTYGYT
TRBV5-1 ASSLPTGGETQY
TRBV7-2 ASSLVTQGEYEQY
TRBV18 ASSQGGQPQH
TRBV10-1 ASSASTYEQY
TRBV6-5 ASSLGNRGTDTQY
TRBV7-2 ASSSDRMYTEAF
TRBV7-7 ASSFGPTDTQY
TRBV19 ASTLQWARAGSNYGYT
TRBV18 ASSLGVVQANTEAF
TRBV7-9 ASSPGRTRGSYEQY
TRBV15 ATSRAGDRYNEQF
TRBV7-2 ASSSDRVTYNEQF
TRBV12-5 ASGLVKSRGAFATNEKLF
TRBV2 ASRGTASGNTIY
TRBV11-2 ASSLAGQSYGYT
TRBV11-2 ASSARVFGTEAF
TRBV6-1 ASSEGGAMETQY
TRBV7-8 ASSPGPGTGDNYGYT
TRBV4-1 ASSPRTSGGVGETQY
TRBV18 ASSPPGTTYGHT
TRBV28 ASSFGRVEAF
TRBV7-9 ASSLRGGPVHPFYGYT
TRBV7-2 ASSAQTGVVNQPQH
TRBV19 AGSIRSIRGNFGQPQH
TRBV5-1 ASSFGGATTDTQY
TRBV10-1 ASSENTEGAF
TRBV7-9 ASSLKAGLYGYT
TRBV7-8 ASSRRDRGADTQY
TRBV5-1 ASSLRLRKETQY
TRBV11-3 ASSPSQGVKGETQY
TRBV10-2 ASSGQGAVDHGYT
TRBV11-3 ASSAVVDRGTYNEQF
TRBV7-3 ASSFNRDTGELF
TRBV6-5 ASSYQGLEGGNEQF
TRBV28 ASKLGEDTEAF
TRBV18 ASSPLGTSGGDTQY
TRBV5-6 ASSHTGTGNTIY
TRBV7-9 ASSIYSGQTYNEQF
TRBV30 ALLGDEQF
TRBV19 ASSPRPEGVRGRDTGELF
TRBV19 ATVQGGATNEKLF
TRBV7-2 ASSLTRQGRGYT
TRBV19 ASSIGVVWGSGYT
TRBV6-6 ASREGQGAYGYT
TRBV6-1 ASSEGPANYGYT
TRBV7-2 ASSLLSGVYTGELF
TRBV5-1 ASSLEGVGDQPQH
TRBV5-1 ASSGSTGSNYGYT